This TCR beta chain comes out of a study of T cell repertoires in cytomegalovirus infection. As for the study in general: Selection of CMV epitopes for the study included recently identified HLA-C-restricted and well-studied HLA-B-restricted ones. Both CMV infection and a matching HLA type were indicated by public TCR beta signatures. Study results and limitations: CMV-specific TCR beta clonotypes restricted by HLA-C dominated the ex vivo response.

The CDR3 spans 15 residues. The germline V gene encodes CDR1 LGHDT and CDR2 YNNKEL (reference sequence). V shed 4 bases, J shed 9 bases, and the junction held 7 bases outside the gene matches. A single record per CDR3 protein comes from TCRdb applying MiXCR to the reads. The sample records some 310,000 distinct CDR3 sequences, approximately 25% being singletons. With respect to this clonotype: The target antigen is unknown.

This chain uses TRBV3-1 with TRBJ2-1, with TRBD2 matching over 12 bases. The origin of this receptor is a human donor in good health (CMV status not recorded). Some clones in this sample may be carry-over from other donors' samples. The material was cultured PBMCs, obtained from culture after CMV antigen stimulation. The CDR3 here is CASSLILAGGFEQFF. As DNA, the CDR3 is TGTGCCAGCAGCCTAATACTAGCGGGAGGTTTTGAGCAGTTCTTC.